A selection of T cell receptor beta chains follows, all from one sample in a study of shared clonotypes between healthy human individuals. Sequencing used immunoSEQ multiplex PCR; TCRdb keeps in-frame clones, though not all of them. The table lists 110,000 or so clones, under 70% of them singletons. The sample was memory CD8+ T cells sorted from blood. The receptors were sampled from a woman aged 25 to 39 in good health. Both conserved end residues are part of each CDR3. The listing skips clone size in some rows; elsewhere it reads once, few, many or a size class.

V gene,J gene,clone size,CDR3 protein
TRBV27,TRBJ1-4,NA,CASSLRGWQGGEKLFF
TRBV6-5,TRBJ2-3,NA,CASSYSRGQGTDTQYF
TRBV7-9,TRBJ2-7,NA,CASNMRKSYEQYF
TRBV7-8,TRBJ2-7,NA,CASSAPGGPYEQYF
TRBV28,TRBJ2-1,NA,CASSSGLSGGYNEQFF
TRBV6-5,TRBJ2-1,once,CASSYSRGAYNEQFF
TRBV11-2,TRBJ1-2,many,CASTLLGGYGYTF
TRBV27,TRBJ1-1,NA,CASSTHRRWDTEAFF
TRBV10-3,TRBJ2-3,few,CAISPNGDTQYF
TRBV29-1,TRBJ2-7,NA,CSVDGGEIYEQYF
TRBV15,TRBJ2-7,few,CATSPGTSGTYEQYF
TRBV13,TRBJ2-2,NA,CASSVRRDTVFGELFF
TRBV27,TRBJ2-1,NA,CASCGARAQQFF
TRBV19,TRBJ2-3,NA,CASSIRTSGRYSDTQYF
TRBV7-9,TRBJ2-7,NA,CASSPQISYEQYF
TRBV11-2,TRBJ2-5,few,CASSSRTSGAQETQYF
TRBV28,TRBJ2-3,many,CASSPSGSTDTQYF
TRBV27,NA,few,CASRGGPGKIYEQYF
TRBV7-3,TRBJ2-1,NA,CASSLLTGSGNSYNEQFF
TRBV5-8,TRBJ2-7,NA,CASSLYFLEGSPYEQYF
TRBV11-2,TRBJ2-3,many,CASTFYSSTDTQYF
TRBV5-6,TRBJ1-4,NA,CASSFGTSEKLFF
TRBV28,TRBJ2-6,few,CASSPGDSGANVLTF
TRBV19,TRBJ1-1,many,CASSMWGLDTEAFF
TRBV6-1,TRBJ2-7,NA,CASNLVGVGDEQYF
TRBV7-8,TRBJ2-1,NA,CASSLSGSLAAPANEQFF
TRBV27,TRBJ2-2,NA,CASSNTPGELFF
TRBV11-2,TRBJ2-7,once,CASSLDSAGGPYEQYF
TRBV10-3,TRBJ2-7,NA,CAISESHSGRADFYYEQYF
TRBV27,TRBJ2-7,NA,CASRGRDDLGYEQYF
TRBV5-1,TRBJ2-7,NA,CASSGDRRVPYEQYF
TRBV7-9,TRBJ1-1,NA,CASRLTGGNTEAFF
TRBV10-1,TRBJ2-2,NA,CASSEGGRDTGELFF
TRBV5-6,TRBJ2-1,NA,CASSLGEAAYNEQFF
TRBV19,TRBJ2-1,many,CASSIVYSDNEQFF
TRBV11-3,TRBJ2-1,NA,CASSQLSYNEQFF
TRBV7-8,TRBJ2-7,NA,CASSLAFDRPPTYEQYF
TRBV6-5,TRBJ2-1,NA,CASTGRVAYNEQFF
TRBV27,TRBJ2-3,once,CASSSVLAGGADTQYF
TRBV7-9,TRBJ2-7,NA,CASSQGDEAYEQYF
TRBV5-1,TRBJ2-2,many,CASLATSGGTGELFF
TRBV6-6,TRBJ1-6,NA,CASRRRQLRPNSPLHF
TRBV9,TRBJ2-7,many,CASSVGSGWPYEQYF
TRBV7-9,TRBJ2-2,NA,CASSGRSYTGELFF
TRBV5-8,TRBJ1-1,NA,CASSSFVGRNTEAFF